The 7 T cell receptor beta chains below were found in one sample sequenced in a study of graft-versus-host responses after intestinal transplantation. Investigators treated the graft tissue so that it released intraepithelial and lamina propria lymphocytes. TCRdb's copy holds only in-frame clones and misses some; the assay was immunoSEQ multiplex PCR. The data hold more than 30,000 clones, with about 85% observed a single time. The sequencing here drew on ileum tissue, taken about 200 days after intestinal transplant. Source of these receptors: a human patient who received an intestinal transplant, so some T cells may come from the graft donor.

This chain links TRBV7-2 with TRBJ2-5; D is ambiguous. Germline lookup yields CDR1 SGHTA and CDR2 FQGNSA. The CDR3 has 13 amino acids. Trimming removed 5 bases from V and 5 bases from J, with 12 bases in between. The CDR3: CASSRAQRETQYF. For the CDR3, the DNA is TGTGCCAGCAGCCGGGCACAAAGGGAGACCCAGTACTTC.

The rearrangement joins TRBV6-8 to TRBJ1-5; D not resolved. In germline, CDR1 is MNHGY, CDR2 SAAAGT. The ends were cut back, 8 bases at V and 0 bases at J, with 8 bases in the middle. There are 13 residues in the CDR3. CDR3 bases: TGTGCCAGCTGGGAGGATAGCAATCAGCCCCAGCATTTT. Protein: CASWEDSNQPQHF.

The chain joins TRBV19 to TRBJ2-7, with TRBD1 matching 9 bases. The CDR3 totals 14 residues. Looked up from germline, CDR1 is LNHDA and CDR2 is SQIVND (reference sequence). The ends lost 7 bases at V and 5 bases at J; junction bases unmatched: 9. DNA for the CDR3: TGTGCCAGTAAGGGACAGGGTACGGAGAACGAGCAGTACTTC. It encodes CASKGQGTENEQYF.

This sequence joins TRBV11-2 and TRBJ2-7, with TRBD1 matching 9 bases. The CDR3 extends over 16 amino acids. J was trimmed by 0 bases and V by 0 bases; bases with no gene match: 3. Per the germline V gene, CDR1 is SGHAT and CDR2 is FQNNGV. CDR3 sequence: CASSLDGTGISYEQYF. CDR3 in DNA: TGTGCCAGCAGCTTAGATGGGACAGGGATCTCCTACGAGCAGTACTTC. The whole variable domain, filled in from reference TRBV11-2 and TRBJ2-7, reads EAGVAQSPRYKIIEKRQSVAFWCNPISGHATLYWYQQILGQGPKLLIQFQNNGVVDDSQLPKDRFSAERLKGVDSTLKIQPAKLEDSAVYLCASSLDGTGISYEQYFGPGTRLTVT.

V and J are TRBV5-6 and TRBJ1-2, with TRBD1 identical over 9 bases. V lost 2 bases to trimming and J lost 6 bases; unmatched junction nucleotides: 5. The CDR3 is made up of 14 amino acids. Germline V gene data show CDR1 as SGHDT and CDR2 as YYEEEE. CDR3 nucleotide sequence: TGTGCCAGCAGCTTTAACAGGGGGCTTGATGGCTACACCTTC. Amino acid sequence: CASSFNRGLDGYTF.

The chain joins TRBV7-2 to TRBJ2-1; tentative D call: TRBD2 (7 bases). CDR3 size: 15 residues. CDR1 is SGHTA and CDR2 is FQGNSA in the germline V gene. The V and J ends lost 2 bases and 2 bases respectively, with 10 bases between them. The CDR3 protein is CASSLRGGTYNEQFF. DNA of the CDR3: TGTGCCAGCAGCTTAAGGGGGGGGACCTACAATGAGCAGTTCTTC.

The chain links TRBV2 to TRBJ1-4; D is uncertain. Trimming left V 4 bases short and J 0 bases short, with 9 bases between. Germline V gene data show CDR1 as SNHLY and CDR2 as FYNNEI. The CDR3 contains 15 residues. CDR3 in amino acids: CASSGAVTTNEKLFF. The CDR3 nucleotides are TGTGCCAGCAGTGGGGCGGTAACAACTAATGAAAAACTGTTTTTT.